This is a list of T cell receptor beta chains from one sample in a study of PD-L1 blockade in urothelial cancer. Data came from immunoSEQ multiplex PCR; TCRdb stores just in-frame clones and leaves some out. Of about 130,000 clones listed, roughly 83% are singletons. Sequenced here: PBMCs, sampled around atezolizumab (anti-PD-L1) treatment. The receptor source for this set is a man aged 45-65 years with urothelial cancer. The CDR3 runs from the conserved cysteine through the conserved F or W. The D gene is left open where the match is weak. Rows may omit the clone size; those that give it use once, few, many or a size class.

d_call: TRBD2; v_call: TRBV6-5; cdr3_length: 14; j_call: TRBJ2-7; clone_size: many; cdr3_aa: CASSLFSGSGEQYF; cdr3_nt: TGTGCCAGCAGCCTCTTTAGCGGGAGCGGCGAGCAGTACTTC
d_call: NA; v_call: TRBV6-5; cdr3_length: 15; j_call: TRBJ1-2; clone_size: NA; cdr3_aa: CASSYSWGQGGGYTF; cdr3_nt: TGTGCCAGCAGTTACTCGTGGGGACAAGGGGGTGGCTACACCTTC
d_call: NA; v_call: TRBV9; cdr3_length: 12; j_call: TRBJ1-2; clone_size: few; cdr3_aa: CASSRNEGGYTF; cdr3_nt: TGTGCCAGCAGCCGAAATGAGGGAGGCTACACCTTC
d_call: NA; v_call: TRBV20-1; cdr3_length: 11; j_call: TRBJ1-1; clone_size: NA; cdr3_aa: CSASTNTEAFF; cdr3_nt: TGCAGTGCTTCGACAAACACTGAAGCTTTCTTT
d_call: TRBD2; v_call: TRBV5-1; cdr3_length: 15; j_call: TRBJ2-1; clone_size: NA; cdr3_aa: CASSLGLASYNEQFF; cdr3_nt: TGCGCCAGCAGCTTGGGACTAGCGTCGTACAATGAGCAGTTCTTC
d_call: NA; v_call: TRBV27; cdr3_length: 15; j_call: TRBJ1-6; clone_size: NA; cdr3_aa: CASSPGGRPNSPLHF; cdr3_nt: TGTGCCAGCAGTCCGGGGGGTCGGCCTAATTCACCCCTCCACTTT
d_call: NA; v_call: TRBV6-4; cdr3_length: 14; j_call: TRBJ2-2; clone_size: NA; cdr3_aa: CASSARANTGELFF; cdr3_nt: TGTGCCAGCAGTGCCAGGGCGAACACCGGGGAGCTGTTTTTT
d_call: TRBD2; v_call: TRBV7-2; cdr3_length: 16; j_call: TRBJ2-1; clone_size: NA; cdr3_aa: CASSMMPLAGAHEQFF; cdr3_nt: TGTGCCAGCAGCATGATGCCCCTAGCGGGAGCCCATGAGCAGTTCTTC
d_call: NA; v_call: TRBV14; cdr3_length: 15; j_call: TRBJ1-2; clone_size: NA; cdr3_aa: CASSQGPGHSYGYTF; cdr3_nt: TGTGCCAGCAGCCAAGGACCGGGACATTCTTATGGCTACACCTTC
d_call: NA; v_call: TRBV5-1; cdr3_length: 14; j_call: TRBJ1-6; clone_size: NA; cdr3_aa: CASSLGGYSSPLHF; cdr3_nt: TGCGCCAGCAGCTTGGGCGGTTATAGTTCACCCCTCCACTTT
d_call: NA; v_call: TRBV29-1; cdr3_length: 16; j_call: TRBJ2-4; clone_size: NA; cdr3_aa: CSVEDRAGGNKNIQYF; cdr3_nt: TGCAGCGTTGAAGATCGGGCTGGCGGGAACAAAAACATTCAGTACTTC
d_call: TRBD1; v_call: TRBV27; cdr3_length: 12; j_call: TRBJ2-7; clone_size: once; cdr3_aa: CASQDRGFEQYF; cdr3_nt: TGTGCCAGCCAGGACAGGGGTTTCGAGCAGTACTTC
d_call: NA; v_call: TRBV5-4; cdr3_length: 15; j_call: TRBJ1-3; clone_size: NA; cdr3_aa: CASSLRQNSGNTIYF; cdr3_nt: TGTGCCAGCAGCTTGCGACAGAACTCTGGAAACACCATATATTTT
d_call: NA; v_call: TRBV30; cdr3_length: 14; j_call: TRBJ2-5; clone_size: NA; cdr3_aa: CAWSVGYSQETQYF; cdr3_nt: TGTGCCTGGAGTGTTGGTTACAGCCAAGAGACCCAGTACTTC
d_call: TRBD1; v_call: TRBV19; cdr3_length: 18; j_call: TRBJ1-5; clone_size: NA; cdr3_aa: CASSIVSGQSATNQPQHF; cdr3_nt: TGTGCCAGTAGTATAGTTTCGGGACAGTCCGCGACCAATCAGCCCCAGCATTTT
d_call: NA; v_call: TRBV28; cdr3_length: 15; j_call: TRBJ1-6; clone_size: NA; cdr3_aa: CASRLPSSSGGPLHF; cdr3_nt: TGTGCCAGCAGACTACCCTCTTCAAGCGGGGGACCCCTCCACTTT
d_call: NA; v_call: TRBV18; cdr3_length: 16; j_call: TRBJ2-3; clone_size: NA; cdr3_aa: CASSPPAGGYTDTQYF; cdr3_nt: TGTGCCAGCTCACCACCGGCGGGCGGGTACACAGATACGCAGTATTTT
d_call: TRBD1; v_call: TRBV27; cdr3_length: 18; j_call: TRBJ2-6; clone_size: once; cdr3_aa: CASSLSKTGLTGANVLTF; cdr3_nt: TGTGCCAGCAGTTTATCCAAGACAGGGCTTACTGGGGCCAACGTCCTGACTTTC
d_call: TRBD1; v_call: TRBV28; cdr3_length: 12; j_call: TRBJ1-2; clone_size: NA; cdr3_aa: CASSLQQGGYTF; cdr3_nt: TGTGCCAGCAGTTTGCAACAGGGGGGATACACCTTC
d_call: TRBD1; v_call: TRBV19; cdr3_length: 12; j_call: TRBJ2-1; clone_size: NA; cdr3_aa: CASGQGATEQFF; cdr3_nt: TGTGCCAGCGGACAGGGGGCCACTGAGCAGTTCTTC
d_call: TRBD2; v_call: TRBV28; cdr3_length: 15; j_call: TRBJ2-1; clone_size: NA; cdr3_aa: CASSVGTSGYNEQFF; cdr3_nt: TGTGCCAGCAGTGTCGGGACTAGCGGATACAATGAGCAGTTCTTC
d_call: NA; v_call: TRBV5-6; cdr3_length: 12; j_call: TRBJ2-3; clone_size: NA; cdr3_aa: CASSLAENTQYF; cdr3_nt: TGTGCCAGCAGCTTGGCGGAGAATACGCAGTATTTT
d_call: NA; v_call: TRBV7-9; cdr3_length: 14; j_call: TRBJ1-2; clone_size: once; cdr3_aa: CASSLDSPRNGYTF; cdr3_nt: TGTGCCAGCAGCTTGGACAGCCCGAGGAATGGCTACACCTTC
d_call: TRBD2; v_call: TRBV6-5; cdr3_length: 15; j_call: TRBJ2-7; clone_size: NA; cdr3_aa: CASSYSPSGVYEQYF; cdr3_nt: TGTGCCAGCAGTTACTCGCCTAGCGGGGTCTACGAGCAGTACTTC
d_call: NA; v_call: TRBV30; cdr3_length: 14; j_call: TRBJ2-1; clone_size: NA; cdr3_aa: CAWRTSDWYNEQFF; cdr3_nt: TGTGCCTGGAGGACCTCGGACTGGTACAATGAGCAGTTCTTC
d_call: TRBD2; v_call: TRBV19; cdr3_length: 16; j_call: TRBJ2-2; clone_size: NA; cdr3_aa: CASSNGLALRSGELFF; cdr3_nt: TGTGCCAGTAGTAACGGACTAGCGCTTCGGTCCGGGGAGCTGTTTTTT
d_call: NA; v_call: TRBV28; cdr3_length: 16; j_call: TRBJ1-5; clone_size: NA; cdr3_aa: CASRRVPGYSNQPQHF; cdr3_nt: TGTGCCAGCAGACGCGTCCCAGGGTATAGCAATCAGCCCCAGCATTTT
d_call: NA; v_call: TRBV5-1; cdr3_length: 14; j_call: TRBJ1-2; clone_size: NA; cdr3_aa: CASSLAPQNYGYTF; cdr3_nt: TGCGCCAGCAGCTTGGCCCCCCAGAACTATGGCTACACCTTC
d_call: TRBD2; v_call: TRBV18; cdr3_length: 17; j_call: TRBJ2-2; clone_size: NA; cdr3_aa: CASSPPGLAGGTGELFF; cdr3_nt: TGTGCCAGCTCACCCCCGGGACTAGCGGGAGGCACCGGGGAGCTGTTTTTT
d_call: NA; v_call: TRBV7-6; cdr3_length: 13; j_call: TRBJ1-1; clone_size: NA; cdr3_aa: CASSHDMNTEAFF; cdr3_nt: TGTGCCAGCAGCCACGACATGAACACTGAAGCTTTCTTT
d_call: NA; v_call: TRBV4-1; cdr3_length: 12; j_call: TRBJ2-3; clone_size: NA; cdr3_aa: CASSPDRATQYF; cdr3_nt: TGCGCCAGCAGCCCAGACAGAGCGACGCAGTATTTT
d_call: NA; v_call: TRBV28; cdr3_length: 14; j_call: TRBJ2-5; clone_size: NA; cdr3_aa: CASRSTWAGETQYF; cdr3_nt: TGTGCCAGCAGGTCCACCTGGGCGGGAGAGACCCAGTACTTC
d_call: NA; v_call: TRBV15; cdr3_length: 16; j_call: TRBJ1-2; clone_size: NA; cdr3_aa: CATSSYRVSTFYGYTF; cdr3_nt: TGTGCCACCAGCAGCTACAGGGTTAGCACTTTTTATGGCTACACCTTC
d_call: TRBD2; v_call: TRBV7-3; cdr3_length: 15; j_call: TRBJ2-3; clone_size: NA; cdr3_aa: CASSPLSGSTDTQYF; cdr3_nt: TGTGCCAGCAGCCCGCTTAGCGGGAGCACAGATACGCAGTATTTT
d_call: TRBD1; v_call: TRBV5-1; cdr3_length: 14; j_call: TRBJ1-3; clone_size: NA; cdr3_aa: CASSQTGPGNTIYF; cdr3_nt: TGCGCCAGCAGCCAGACAGGGCCCGGAAACACCATATATTTT
d_call: TRBD1; v_call: TRBV28; cdr3_length: 15; j_call: TRBJ2-7; clone_size: NA; cdr3_aa: CASSFPGTGYHEQYF; cdr3_nt: TGTGCCAGCAGTTTTCCCGGGACAGGCTACCACGAGCAGTACTTC
d_call: TRBD1; v_call: TRBV7-8; cdr3_length: 17; j_call: TRBJ2-7; clone_size: NA; cdr3_aa: CASSFLTRGDSSYEQYF; cdr3_nt: TGTGCCAGCAGCTTCCTCACGCGAGGGGACAGCTCCTACGAGCAGTACTTC
d_call: NA; v_call: TRBV6-6; cdr3_length: 14; j_call: TRBJ1-1; clone_size: NA; cdr3_aa: CASSPTRVNTEAFF; cdr3_nt: TGTGCCAGCAGCCCTACTCGGGTGAACACTGAAGCTTTCTTT
d_call: NA; v_call: TRBV19; cdr3_length: 13; j_call: TRBJ1-3; clone_size: NA; cdr3_aa: CASTVSAGNTIYF; cdr3_nt: TGTGCCAGTACCGTGTCAGCTGGAAACACCATATATTTT
d_call: NA; v_call: TRBV5-1; cdr3_length: 14; j_call: TRBJ1-5; clone_size: NA; cdr3_aa: CASSPGTGIQPQHF; cdr3_nt: TGCGCCAGCAGCCCGGGTACAGGGATCCAGCCCCAGCATTTT
d_call: TRBD2; v_call: TRBV29-1; cdr3_length: 15; j_call: TRBJ2-7; clone_size: NA; cdr3_aa: CSVGGTSGRLGEQYF; cdr3_nt: TGCAGCGTTGGTGGGACTAGCGGGAGGTTGGGCGAGCAGTACTTC
d_call: TRBD1; v_call: TRBV6-6; cdr3_length: 14; j_call: TRBJ1-6; clone_size: NA; cdr3_aa: CASNSRDRDSPLHF; cdr3_nt: TGTGCCAGCAATTCACGGGACAGGGATTCACCCCTCCACTTT